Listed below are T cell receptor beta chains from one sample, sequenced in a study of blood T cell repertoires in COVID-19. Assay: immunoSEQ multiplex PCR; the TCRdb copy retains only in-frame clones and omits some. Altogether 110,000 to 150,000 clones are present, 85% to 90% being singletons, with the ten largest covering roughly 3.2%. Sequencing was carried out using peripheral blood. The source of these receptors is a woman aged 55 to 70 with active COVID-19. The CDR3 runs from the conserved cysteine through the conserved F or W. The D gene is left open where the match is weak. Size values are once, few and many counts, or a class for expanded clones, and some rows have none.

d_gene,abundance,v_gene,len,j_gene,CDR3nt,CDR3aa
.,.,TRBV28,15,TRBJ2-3,TGTGCCAGCAGCCCCGGAGGGGCTAGCACAGATACGCAGTATTTT,CASSPGGASTDTQYF
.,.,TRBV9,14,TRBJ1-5,TGTGCCAGCAGCGTAAGTGCGGATTATCAGCCCCAGCATTTT,CASSVSADYQPQHF
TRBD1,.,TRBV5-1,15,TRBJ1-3,TGCGCCAGCAGCTTGGAGGGGGCTGATGGAAACACCATATATTTT,CASSLEGADGNTIYF
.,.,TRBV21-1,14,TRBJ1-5,TGTGCCCGACAGCGGGGGGCCGGCAATCAGCCCCAGCATTTT,CARQRGAGNQPQHF
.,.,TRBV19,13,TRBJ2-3,TGTGCCAGTAGTTATACTAGCACAGATACGCAGTATTTT,CASSYTSTDTQYF
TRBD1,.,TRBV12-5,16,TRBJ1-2,TGTGCTAGTGGTTTGGGGGGGACAGGGTATAACTATGGCTACACCTTC,CASGLGGTGYNYGYTF
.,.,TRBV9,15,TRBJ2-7,TGTGCCAGCAGCGTAACTTTTGGGGCCGAATACGAGCAGTACTTC,CASSVTFGAEYEQYF
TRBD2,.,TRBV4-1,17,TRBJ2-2,TGCGCCAGCAGCCACCTTGGACTAGCGGGCCCTGTCTCCCGGCTGTTTTTT,CASSHLGLAGPVSRLFF
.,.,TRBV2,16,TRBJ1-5,TGTGCCAGCAGTGAATCTTGGCGGGTTAGCAATCAGCCCCAGCATTTT,CASSESWRVSNQPQHF
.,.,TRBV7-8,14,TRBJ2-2,TGTGCCAGCACCCTGGGACAAAACACCGGGGAGCTGTTTTTT,CASTLGQNTGELFF
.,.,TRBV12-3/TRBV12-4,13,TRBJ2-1,TGTGCCAGCAGTTTTGTAAATTACAATGAGCAGTTCTTC,CASSFVNYNEQFF
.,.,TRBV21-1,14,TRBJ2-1,TGTGCCAGCAAACCGGGGAGGGGTGGGTTAGAGCAGTTCTTC,CASKPGRGGLEQFF
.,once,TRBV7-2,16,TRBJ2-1,TGTGCCAGCAGCCTAGGCGGGCTAGGAGGGGTCGATGAGCAGTTCTTC,CASSLGGLGGVDEQFF
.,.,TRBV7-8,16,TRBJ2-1,TGTGCCAGCAGCTTAGGGACAGCCTCCCCCTACAATGAGCAGTTCTTC,CASSLGTASPYNEQFF
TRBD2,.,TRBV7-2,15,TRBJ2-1,TGTGCCAGCACTCCGGCGGGAGTCTCCTACAATGAGCAGTTCTTC,CASTPAGVSYNEQFF
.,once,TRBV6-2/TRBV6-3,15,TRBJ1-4,TGTGCCAGCAGTCTAAACAGGCGACCTAATGAAAAACTGTTTTTT,CASSLNRRPNEKLFF
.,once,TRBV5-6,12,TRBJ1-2,TGTGCCAGCAGTTTTGGGGGCAGGGGCTACACCTTC,CASSFGGRGYTF
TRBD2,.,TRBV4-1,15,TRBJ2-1,TGCGCCAGCAGCCAAGGGGCTAGCGGGACGAATGAGCAGTTCTTC,CASSQGASGTNEQFF
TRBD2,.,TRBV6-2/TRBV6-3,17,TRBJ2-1,TGTGCCAGCAGTTACTCGGGTATAGCGGGAGTCTACAATGAGCAGTTCTTC,CASSYSGIAGVYNEQFF
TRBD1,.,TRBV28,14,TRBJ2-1,TGTGCCAGCAGGAACCGGGACAGGGAGAATGAGCAGTTCTTC,CASRNRDRENEQFF
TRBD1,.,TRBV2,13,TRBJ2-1,TGTGCCAGCAGTGGGGACAGCTACAATGAGCAGTTCTTC,CASSGDSYNEQFF
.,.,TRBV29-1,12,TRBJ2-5,TGCAGCGTTGTGGTAGGGGCGGAGACCCAGTACTTC,CSVVVGAETQYF
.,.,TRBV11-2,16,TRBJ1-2,TGTGCCAGCAGCTTAGCAGCCGGCCAGGGCTCCTATGGCTACACCTTC,CASSLAAGQGSYGYTF
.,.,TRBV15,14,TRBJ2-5,TGTGCCACCAGCAGAGTTAACTGGCAAGAGACCCAGTACTTC,CATSRVNWQETQYF
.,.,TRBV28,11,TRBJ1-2,TGTGCCAGCAGTTTCGCGTATGGCTACACCTTC,CASSFAYGYTF
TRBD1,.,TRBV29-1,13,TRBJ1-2,TGCAGCGCTAGACAGGGACTCTACTATGGCTACACCTTC,CSARQGLYYGYTF
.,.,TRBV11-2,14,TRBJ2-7,TGTGCCAGCAGCTCGACATTAAGCTCCTACGAGCAGTACTTC,CASSSTLSSYEQYF
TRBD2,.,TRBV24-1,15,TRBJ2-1,TGTGCCACCAGCACGACTAGCGGTCCATACAATGAGCAGTTCTTC,CATSTTSGPYNEQFF
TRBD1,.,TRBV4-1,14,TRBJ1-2,TGCGCCAGCAGCCCAGCAGGGGGTCGGTATGGCTACACCTTC,CASSPAGGRYGYTF
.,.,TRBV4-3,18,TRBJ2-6,TGCGCCAGCAGCCAAGATTGGGCTCGGGGGACGGGGGCCAACGTCCTGACTTTC,CASSQDWARGTGANVLTF
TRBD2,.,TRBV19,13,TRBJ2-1,TGTGCCAGTCGGCGGGAGGCCGGAGGTGAGCAGTTCTTC,CASRREAGGEQFF
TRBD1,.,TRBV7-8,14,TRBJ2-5,TGTGCCAGCAGCTTCACAGGGGGCGGGGAGACCCAGTACTTC,CASSFTGGGETQYF
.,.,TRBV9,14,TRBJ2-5,TGTGCCAGCAGCGTAGCCCCAGGGGCGGAGACCCAGTACTTC,CASSVAPGAETQYF
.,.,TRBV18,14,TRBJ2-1,TGTGCCAGCTCACCCAGACTTAGGTACAATGAGCAGTTCTTC,CASSPRLRYNEQFF
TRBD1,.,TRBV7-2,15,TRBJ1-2,TGTGCCAGCAGCTCCCGAGACAGGGACAACTATGGCTACACCTTC,CASSSRDRDNYGYTF
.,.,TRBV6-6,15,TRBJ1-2,TGTGCCAGCAGTTACGCCGGGGAAGCTAACTATGGCTACACCTTC,CASSYAGEANYGYTF
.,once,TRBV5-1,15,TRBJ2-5,TGCGCCAGCAGCCTCCGGGGGGCGTTAGAGGAGACCCAGTACTTC,CASSLRGALEETQYF
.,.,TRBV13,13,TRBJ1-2,TGTGCCAGCAGCGTGACAGGTAACTATGGCTACACCTTC,CASSVTGNYGYTF
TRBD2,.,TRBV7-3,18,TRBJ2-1,TGTGCCAGCAGCTTAGGGCTAGCGGGACCCGCCTGGGTAAATGAGCAGTTCTTC,CASSLGLAGPAWVNEQFF
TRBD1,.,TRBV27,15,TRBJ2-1,TGTGCCAGCAGTCTGGACAGGGGGGCCTACAATGAGCAGTTCTTC,CASSLDRGAYNEQFF
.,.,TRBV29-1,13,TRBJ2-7,TGCAGGAAAAAGGGGGGGAGGGCCCACGAGCAGTACTTC,CRKKGGRAHEQYF